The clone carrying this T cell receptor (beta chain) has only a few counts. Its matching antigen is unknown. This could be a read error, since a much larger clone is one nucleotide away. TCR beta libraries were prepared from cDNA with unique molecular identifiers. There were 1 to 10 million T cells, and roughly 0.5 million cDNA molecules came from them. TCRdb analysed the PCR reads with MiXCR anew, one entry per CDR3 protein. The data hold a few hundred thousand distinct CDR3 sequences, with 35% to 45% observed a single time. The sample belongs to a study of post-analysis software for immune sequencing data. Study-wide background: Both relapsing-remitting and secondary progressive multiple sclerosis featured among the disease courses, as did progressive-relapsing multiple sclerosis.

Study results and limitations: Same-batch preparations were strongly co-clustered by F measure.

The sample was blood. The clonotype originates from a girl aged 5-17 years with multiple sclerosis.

The CDR3 loop is CASSLGQGGGHTF. CDR3 DNA: TGTGCCAGCAGCTTAGGTCAGGGAGGGGGCCACACCTTC. This sequence joins TRBV7-3 and TRBJ1-2, with TRBD1 matching 7 bases. Germline CDR1 is SGHTA and CDR2 is FQGTGA. Trimming at V came to 2 bases and at J to 12 bases, leaving 9 bases not matched to a gene. The CDR3 is 13 residues long.